One sample yielded the 21 T cell receptor beta chains listed below, sequenced in a study of a mutant IDH1 vaccine in newly diagnosed glioma. Only in-frame clones appear in the TCRdb table, and some are missing; sequencing was by immunoSEQ multiplex PCR. This table holds under 60,000 clones, 76% found once. The sample's time point: week 35, safety follow-up. In the vaccine, a single dose held 300 ug of the mutant IDH1 20-mer peptide, along with topical imiquimod. The antigens these receptors bind are not known. Sequencing was performed on PBMCs, taken from a glioma patient whose treatment included an IDH1 peptide vaccine. The receptors derive from a man between 40 and 49 years old with glioma.

The chain combines TRBV18 with TRBJ2-2, with D maybe TRBD1 (6 bases). The CDR3 consists of 15 residues. V lost 8 bases, J lost 0 bases, and 13 bases lay in between. Germline lookup yields CDR1 KGHSH and CDR2 LQKENI. The DNA of the CDR3 is TGTGCCAGCCCGAGGGACACCCCGAACACCGGGGAGCTGTTTTTT. Protein product: CASPRDTPNTGELFF. The full variable domain, its missing parts supplied by reference TRBV18 and TRBJ2-2, is NAGVMQNPRHLVRRRGQEARLRCSPMKGHSHVYWYRQLPEEGLKFMVYLQKENIIDESGMPKERFSAEFPKEGPSILRIQQVVRGDSAAYFCASPRDTPNTGELFFGEGSRLTVL.

This clone was seen more than once but under ten times. V usage is TRBV13 and J usage is TRBJ2-7; TRBD1 is a possible D gene (6 bases). The CDR3 length is 15 residues. Germline loops: CDR1 PRHDT, CDR2 FYEKMQ (reference sequence). Trimming pared 2 bases from V and 5 bases from J, leaving 16 bases between. CDR3 residues: CASSLNHRAGDEQYF. In DNA form, the CDR3 reads TGTGCCAGCAGCTTAAACCACAGGGCCGGGGACGAGCAGTACTTC.

The V gene is TRBV6-5, the J gene TRBJ1-1, with D perhaps matching TRBD1 (5 bases). This CDR3 comprises 14 residues. The ends were cut back, 6 bases at V and 1 base at J, with 12 bases in the middle. CDR1 and CDR2 from the germline V gene are MNHEY and SVGAGI. CDR3 coding DNA: TGTGCCAGCAGGAGAGGGGTCGGGAACACTGAAGCTTTCTTT. Translating it yields CASRRGVGNTEAFF.

The chain employs TRBV5-4 and TRBJ1-2; 8 nucleotides match TRBD1. With 1 base clipped from V and 4 bases from J, the junction kept 6 bases outside the gene matches. The CDR3 has 15 residues. The germline V gene has CDR1 SGHNT and CDR2 YYREEE (reference sequence). The chain's CDR3 is CASSLRDRGTYGYTF. The CDR3 nucleotides read TGTGCCAGCAGCTTGCGAGACAGGGGAACCTATGGCTACACCTTC.

V gene TRBV7-9 combines with J gene TRBJ2-5; a possible D gene is TRBD1 (6 bases). CDR1 and CDR2 from the germline V gene are SEHNR and FQNEAQ (reference sequence). V was clipped by 5 bases and J by 4 bases, with 11 bases between them. The CDR3 contains 13 residues. As DNA, the CDR3 is TGTGCCAGCAGCCGTCAGGGGCTAGAGACCCAGTACTTC. This sequence encodes CASSRQGLETQYF. The entire variable domain, with the rest obtained from reference TRBV7-9 and TRBJ2-5, is as follows: DTGVSQNPRHKITKRGQNVTFRCDPISEHNRLYWYRQTLGQGPEFLTYFQNEAQLEKSRLLSDRFSAERPKGSFSTLEIQRTEQGDSAMYLCASSRQGLETQYFGPGTRLLVL.

This clone was detected only a few times. V usage is TRBV5-6 and J usage is TRBJ2-1; D is possibly TRBD1 or TRBD2 (5 bases each). Germline V gene lookup returns CDR1 SGHDT and CDR2 YYEEEE. Trimming stripped 4 bases from V and 1 base from J, with 18 bases between. The CDR3 covers 17 residues. The CDR3 nucleotides are TGTGCCAGCAGCCCATTGGGGCGCGGAGGATCCTACAATGAGCAGTTCTTC. This sequence encodes CASSPLGRGGSYNEQFF.

This chain links TRBV7-9 with TRBJ2-3; 8 positions match TRBD2. From germline, CDR1 is SEHNR and CDR2 FQNEAQ (reference sequence). The CDR3 totals 14 residues. V lost 5 bases to trimming and J lost 5 bases; unmatched junction nucleotides: 6. CDR3 bases: TGTGCCAGCAGCGCCCCGACTAGCGTAGATACGCAGTATTTT. This gives the protein CASSAPTSVDTQYF.

V usage is TRBV2 and J usage is TRBJ1-5; 8 positions match TRBD1. Losses at the gene ends were 5 bases for V and 1 base for J; bases not matched to a gene: 4. Germline assignment: CDR1 SNHLY and CDR2 FYNNEI. The CDR3 loop spans 15 amino acids. The CDR3 reads CASSRQGISNQPQHF. In DNA form, the CDR3 reads TGTGCCAGCAGTCGACAGGGGATCAGCAATCAGCCCCAGCATTTT.

The V and J genes are TRBV6-5 and TRBJ2-2, with TRBD1 matching over 8 bases. V was pared by 4 bases and J by 7 bases, with 8 bases of the junction left unmatched. The CDR3 totals 15 residues. The germline V gene has CDR1 MNHEY and CDR2 SVGAGI. The CDR3: CASSLTGGVGGELFF. In DNA, the CDR3 is TGTGCCAGCAGTTTAACAGGGGGAGTAGGCGGGGAGCTGTTTTTT.

V usage is TRBV6-1 and J usage is TRBJ2-7, with 10 bases lining up with TRBD2. The V and J ends lost 0 bases and 0 bases, in that order; junction bases with no gene match: 11. There are 19 residues in the CDR3. Looked up from germline, CDR1 is MNHNS and CDR2 is SASEGT. CDR3 sequence: CASSEARLAGEKSSYEQYV. CDR3 nucleotides: TGTGCCAGCAGTGAAGCCCGGCTAGCGGGAGAGAAAAGCTCCTACGAGCAGTACGTC.

V and J are TRBV5-1 and TRBJ1-2, with TRBD1 matching 7 bases. The germline V gene encodes CDR1 SGHRS and CDR2 YFSETQ. V gave up 3 bases and J gave up 0 bases; unmatched junction bases: 5. The CDR3 covers 15 residues. CDR3 nucleotide sequence: TGCGCCAGCAGCTGGACAGGAGAAGCTAACTATGGCTACACCTTC. It codes for CASSWTGEANYGYTF.

The chain carries TRBV6-5 and TRBJ1-2; D is unclear. V was trimmed by 2 bases and J by 6 bases, leaving 13 bases between them. The CDR3 has 14 residues. Germline assignment: CDR1 MNHEY and CDR2 SVGAGI. The CDR3 DNA follows: TGTGCCAGCAGTTACCGTGGGCACCAGAATGGCTACACCTTC. Protein product: CASSYRGHQNGYTF.

This clone appeared a few times. This rearrangement joins TRBV5-4 to TRBJ2-3; 7 positions agree with TRBD2. CDR1 is SGHNT and CDR2 is YYREEE in the germline V gene (reference sequence). The CDR3 is made up of 14 amino acids. Losses at the gene ends were 4 bases for V and 2 bases for J; bases not matched to a gene: 4. The CDR3: CASSPGLVTDTQYF. For the CDR3, the DNA is TGTGCCAGCAGCCCCGGACTAGTCACAGATACGCAGTATTTT.

The table lists this clone with a few counts. The V call is TRBV7-9, the J call TRBJ1-3, with 8 bases lining up with TRBD1. The germline V gene encodes CDR1 SEHNR and CDR2 FQNEAQ (reference sequence). The V and J ends lost 5 bases and 11 bases, in that order; junction bases with no gene match: 8. The CDR3 contains 13 residues. The CDR3 sequence: CASSLDDRGSIYF. In nucleotides, the CDR3 is TGTGCCAGCAGCCTCGATGACAGGGGCTCCATATATTTT.

In this sample, this clone turned up a few times. This sequence joins TRBV6-6 and TRBJ2-1; D remains unclear. Trimming removed 9 bases at V and 3 bases at J, with 12 bases between. Per the germline V gene, CDR1 is MNHNY and CDR2 is SVGAGI (reference sequence). The CDR3 totals 13 residues. CDR3 nucleotides: TGTGCCAGTAACCTGCGTATCTACAATGAGCAGTTCTTC. This codes for CASNLRIYNEQFF.

CDR3: CASSPAGVNYGYTF. DNA of the CDR3: TGTGCCAGCAGCCCCGCCGGGGTTAACTATGGCTACACCTTC. V and J are TRBV7-2 and TRBJ1-2; the D is unclear. The CDR3 length is 14 residues. From germline, CDR1 is SGHTA and CDR2 FQGNSA. The ends were cut back, 5 bases at V and 1 base at J, with 11 bases in the middle.

The CDR3 bases are TGTGCCAGCAGCCGTTTAGCGAGCCCCTACGAGCAGTACTTC. Its protein is CASSRLASPYEQYF. J is TRBJ2-7 and V is TRBV14; a weak D match, TRBD2 (5 bases). CDR1 is SGHDN, CDR2 FVKESK, per germline. Trimming left V 4 bases short and J 2 bases short, with 12 bases between. This CDR3 region has 14 residues.

The rearrangement joins TRBV10-3 to TRBJ2-2; a weak D match, TRBD2 (5 bases). The CDR3 runs to 15 residues. The V gene's germline CDR1 is ENHRY and CDR2 SYGVKD. The V end lost 4 bases, the J end lost 7 bases, and 16 bases lay between the germline ends. CDR3 in DNA: TGTGCCATCAGTGGAGGTGGGAGCCTAGGCGGGGAGCTGTTTTTT. It codes for CAISGGGSLGGELFF.

V and J are TRBV27 and TRBJ2-1, with no clear D. The germline gives CDR1 MNHEY, CDR2 SMNVEV (reference sequence). The CDR3 spans 14 residues. V was shortened by 5 bases and J by 4 bases, with 12 bases between the two germline ends. CDR3 sequence: CASSLGLGYNEQFF. CDR3 in DNA: TGTGCCAGCAGTCTGGGGTTGGGTTACAATGAGCAGTTCTTC.

The V call is TRBV2, the J call TRBJ2-7; TRBD2 matches at 11 bases. V was clipped by 4 bases and J by 3 bases; unmatched bases: 5. Per the germline V gene, CDR1 is SNHLY and CDR2 is FYNNEI. This CDR3 comprises 15 residues. Written as DNA, the CDR3 is TGTGCCAGCAGTGCTCGTGGGACTAGCGGCTACGAGCAGTACTTC. This gives the protein CASSARGTSGYEQYF.

The chain has TRBV27 and TRBJ1-2; 8 bases match TRBD1. Germline V gene sequence: CDR1 MNHEY, CDR2 SMNVEV (reference sequence). The V segment lost 4 bases and the J segment 6 bases; nucleotides outside the gene matches: 4. The CDR3 spans 13 residues. CDR3 bases: TGTGCCAGCAGTTCCAGGGGGCCGGATGGCTACACCTTC. It is translated as CASSSRGPDGYTF.